A selection of T cell receptor beta chains follows, all from one sample in a study of shared clonotypes between healthy human individuals. TCRdb keeps only in-frame clones here, not all; method: immunoSEQ multiplex PCR. Of about 490,000 clones listed, approximately 80% are singletons. Material: PBMCs. These receptors were collected from a woman in her forties in good health. Some clones in this sample may be carry-over from other donors' samples. Each CDR3 is given with its conserved first and last residue.

length: 12
V: TRBV7-2
CDR3: CASSVIGVEQFF

length: 16
V: TRBV10-3
CDR3: CAISESILAGQETQYF

length: 13
V: TRBV7-8
CDR3: CASSSQFTGELFF

length: 17
V: TRBV7-2
CDR3: CASSFRGSRAGVYEQYF

length: 15
V: TRBV9
CDR3: CASSPRLDADNEQFF

length: 15
V: TRBV7-9
CDR3: CASIPGVATTDTQYF

length: 13
V: TRBV7-9
CDR3: CASSLTGHYEQFF

length: 16
V: TRBV4-1
CDR3: CASSQGLTSGSYEQYF

length: 15
V: TRBV7-3
CDR3: CASSIGGPRSTEAFF

length: 14
V: TRBV7-3
CDR3: CASSFYGRADTQYF

length: 22
V: TRBV5-1
CDR3: CASSLGRGTGTSGPSSYNEQFF

length: 16
V: TRBV7-3
CDR3: CASSFRPGGGTDTQYF

length: 15
V: TRBV11-2
CDR3: CASRRDTGGASGYTF

length: 13
V: TRBV5-1
CDR3: CASSLSTGYEQYF

length: 14
V: TRBV27
CDR3: CASSLYAGPYGYTF

length: 18
V: TRBV11-2
CDR3: CASSLEAIAVLKAYEQYF

length: 16
V: TRBV7-2
CDR3: CASSLFSSGTNQPQHF

length: 15
V: TRBV6-4
CDR3: CASSSGTSGNNEQFF

length: 13
V: TRBV6-1
CDR3: CASRRSEVDTQYF

length: 19
V: TRBV4-3
CDR3: CASSQDYSWRGGRGETQYF

length: 13
V: TRBV19
CDR3: CASTTGGRGEQFF

length: 17
V: TRBV7-2
CDR3: CASSSGTSGTYTDTQYF

length: 15
V: TRBV7-6
CDR3: CASSLAGASTDTQYF

length: 13
V: TRBV25-1
CDR3: CASRFRTNEKLFF

length: 15
V: TRBV7-9
CDR3: CASSLGASGANVLTF

length: 13
V: TRBV10-2
CDR3: CASSRVGNQPQHF

length: 12
V: TRBV30
CDR3: CACGRGNQPQHF

length: 14
V: TRBV28
CDR3: CASSPSNWSYEQYF

length: 16
V: TRBV2
CDR3: CASTIGLAGGRETQYF

length: 11
V: TRBV7-9
CDR3: CATPSGNTIYF

length: 16
V: TRBV4-1
CDR3: CASSQGFREAGHGYTF

length: 13
V: TRBV4-3
CDR3: CASSQEADQPQHF

length: 16
V: TRBV6-1
CDR3: CASSDGRRTDTTEAFF

length: 15
V: TRBV19
CDR3: CASKVGDYSNQPQHF

length: 14
V: TRBV5-4
CDR3: CASSLVGNQETQYF

length: 15
V: TRBV7-2
CDR3: CASSVFSGRAGEQYF

length: 14
V: TRBV29-1
CDR3: CSVVPLAGGFEQFF

length: 11
V: TRBV4-3
CDR3: CASGRFDEQYF

length: 11
V: TRBV2
CDR3: CASRTTDTRYF

length: 16
V: TRBV27
CDR3: CASSSVGILGSYEQYF

length: 16
V: TRBV19
CDR3: CASNRGTGLSNQPQHF

length: 14
V: TRBV10-1
CDR3: CASSRDQSSYEQYF

length: 16
V: TRBV5-1
CDR3: CASSLGGDPANQPQHF

length: 14
V: TRBV11-2
CDR3: CASSPDTDIYGYTF

length: 14
V: TRBV13
CDR3: CASSGIRATGGYTF

length: 16
V: TRBV27
CDR3: CASSPGAGGSTDTQYF

length: 15
V: TRBV25-1
CDR3: CASSEGGLAKNIQYF

length: 13
V: TRBV6-5
CDR3: CASSYGTGSEQYF

length: 15
V: TRBV28
CDR3: CASSPWTPLNYEQYF

length: 16
V: TRBV7-3
CDR3: CASVAAHPLSYNEQFF

length: 18
V: TRBV19
CDR3: CASSIDSAADAPAYGYTF

length: 15
V: TRBV6-5
CDR3: CASSSGQVAIIEQFF

length: 13
V: TRBV10-3
CDR3: CAIRLRVGETQYF

length: 15
V: TRBV9
CDR3: CASSGTGAKNYGYTF

length: 16
V: TRBV4-3
CDR3: CASSQELAGGIHEQYF

length: 13
V: TRBV7-2
CDR3: CASSSTGGYEQYF

length: 16
V: TRBV2
CDR3: CASSRVTNGGYNEQFF

length: 14
V: TRBV27
CDR3: CASSGTSGSYEQYF

length: 14
V: TRBV5-1
CDR3: CASSHSDRDYEQFF